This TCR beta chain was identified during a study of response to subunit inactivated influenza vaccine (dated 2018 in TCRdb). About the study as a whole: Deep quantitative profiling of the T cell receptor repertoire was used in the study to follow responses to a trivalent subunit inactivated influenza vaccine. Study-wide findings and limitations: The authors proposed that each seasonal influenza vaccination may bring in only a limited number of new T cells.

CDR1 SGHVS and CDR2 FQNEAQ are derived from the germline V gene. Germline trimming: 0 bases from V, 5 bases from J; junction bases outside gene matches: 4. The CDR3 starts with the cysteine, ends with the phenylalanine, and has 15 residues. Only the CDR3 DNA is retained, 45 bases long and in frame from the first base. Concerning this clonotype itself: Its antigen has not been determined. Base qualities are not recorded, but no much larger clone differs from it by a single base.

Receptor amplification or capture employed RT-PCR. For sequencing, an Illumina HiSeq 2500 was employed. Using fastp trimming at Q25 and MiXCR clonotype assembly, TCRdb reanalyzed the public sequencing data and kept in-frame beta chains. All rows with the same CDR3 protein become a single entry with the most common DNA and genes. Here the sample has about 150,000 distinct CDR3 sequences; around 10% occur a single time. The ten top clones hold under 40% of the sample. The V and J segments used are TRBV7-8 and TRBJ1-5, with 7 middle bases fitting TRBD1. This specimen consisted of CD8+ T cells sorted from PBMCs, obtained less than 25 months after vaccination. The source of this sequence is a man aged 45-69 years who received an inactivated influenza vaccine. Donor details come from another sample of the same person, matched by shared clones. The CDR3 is CASSLAGDSYQPQHF. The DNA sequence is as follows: TGTGCCAGCAGCTTAGCCGGGGACAGTTATCAGCCCCAGCATTTT.